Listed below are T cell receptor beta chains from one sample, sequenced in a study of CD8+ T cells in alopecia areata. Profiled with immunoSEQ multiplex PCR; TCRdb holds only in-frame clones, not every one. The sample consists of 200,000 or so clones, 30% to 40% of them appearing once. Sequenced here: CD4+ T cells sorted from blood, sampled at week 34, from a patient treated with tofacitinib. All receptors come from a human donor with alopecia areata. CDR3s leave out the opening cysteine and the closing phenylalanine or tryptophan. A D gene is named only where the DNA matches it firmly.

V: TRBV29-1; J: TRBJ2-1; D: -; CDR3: SVDRQNEQF
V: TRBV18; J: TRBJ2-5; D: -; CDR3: ASSPGAGETQY
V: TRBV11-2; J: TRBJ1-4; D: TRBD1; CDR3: ASSHPRGGGLQLF
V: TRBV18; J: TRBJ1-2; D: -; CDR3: ASSPPAAYGYT
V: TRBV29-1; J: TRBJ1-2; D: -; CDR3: SVEDERQSVQLVTS
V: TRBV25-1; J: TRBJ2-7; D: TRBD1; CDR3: ASSTPRRAGTASYEQY
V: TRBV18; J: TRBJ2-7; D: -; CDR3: ASSPTGASYEQY
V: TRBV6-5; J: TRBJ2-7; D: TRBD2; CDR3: ASSYRPGTSGNEQY
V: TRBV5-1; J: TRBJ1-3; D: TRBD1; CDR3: ASSSDRGSGNTIY
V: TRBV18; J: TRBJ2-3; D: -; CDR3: ASSPYGNRDTQY
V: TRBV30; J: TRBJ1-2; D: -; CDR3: AWTGMGYGYT
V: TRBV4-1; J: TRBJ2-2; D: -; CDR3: ASSQDQRSRNTGELF
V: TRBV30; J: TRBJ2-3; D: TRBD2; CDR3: AWSGGLAAQKSSTDTQY
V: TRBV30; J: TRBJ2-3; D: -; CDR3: AWRWGTDTQY
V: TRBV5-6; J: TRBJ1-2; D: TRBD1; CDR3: ASSWGQSPST
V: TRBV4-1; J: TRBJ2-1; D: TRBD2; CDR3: ASSQGTGGNEQF
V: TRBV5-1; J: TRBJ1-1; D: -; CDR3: ASSLVGPAAF
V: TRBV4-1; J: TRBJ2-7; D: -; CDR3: ASSQGDRQPNYVREQY
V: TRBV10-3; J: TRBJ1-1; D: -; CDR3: ASSVLLNTEAF
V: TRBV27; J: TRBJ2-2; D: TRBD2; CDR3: ASSALAGGSPNTGELF
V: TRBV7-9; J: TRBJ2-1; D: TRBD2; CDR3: ASSRIAGPPDNEQF
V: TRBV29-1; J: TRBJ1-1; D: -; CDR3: SVRGTLLNTEAF
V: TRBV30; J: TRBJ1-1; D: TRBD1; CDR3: AWDRVTEAF
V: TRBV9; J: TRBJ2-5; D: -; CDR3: ASSVGMVRQVQETQY
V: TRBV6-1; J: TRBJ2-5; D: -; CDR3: ASSEAGLETQY
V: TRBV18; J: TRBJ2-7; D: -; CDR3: ASSGNGTYEQY
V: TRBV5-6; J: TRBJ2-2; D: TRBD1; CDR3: ASSLGGGRGRTGELF
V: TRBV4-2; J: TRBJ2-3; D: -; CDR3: ASSQAAGFTDTQY
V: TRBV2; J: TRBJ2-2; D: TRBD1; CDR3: ASSEGYSSRFRTGGSENTGELF
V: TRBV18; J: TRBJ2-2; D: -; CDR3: ASSRDYTGELF
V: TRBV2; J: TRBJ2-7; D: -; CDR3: ASRPQGYEQY
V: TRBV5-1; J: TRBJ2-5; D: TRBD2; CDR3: ASTSGRLQETQY
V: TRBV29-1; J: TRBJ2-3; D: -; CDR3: SVPKRVDTQY
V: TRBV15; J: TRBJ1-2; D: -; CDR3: ATSRDPSGYT
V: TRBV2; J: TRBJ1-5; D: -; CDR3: ASRDSPYSNQPQH
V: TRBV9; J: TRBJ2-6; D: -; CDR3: ASKGGVSGANVLT
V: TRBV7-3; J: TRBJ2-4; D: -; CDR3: ASSSGQGGRNIQY
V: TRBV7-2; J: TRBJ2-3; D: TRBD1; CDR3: ASSPFWRPTGSTDTQY
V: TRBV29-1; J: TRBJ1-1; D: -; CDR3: SVRGRLNTEAF
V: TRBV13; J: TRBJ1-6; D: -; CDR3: ASSSTGGNSPLH
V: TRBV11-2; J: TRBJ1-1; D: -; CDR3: ASSLQFMNTEAF
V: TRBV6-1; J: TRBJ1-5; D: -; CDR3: ASSENKGPQH
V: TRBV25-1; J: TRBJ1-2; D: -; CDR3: ASSEAGVGYGYT
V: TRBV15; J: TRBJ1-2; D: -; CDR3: ATSLGYGYT
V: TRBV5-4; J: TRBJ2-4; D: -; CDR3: ASSLGDTLAKNIQY
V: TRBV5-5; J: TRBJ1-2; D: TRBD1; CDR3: ASSIYDRVGYGYT
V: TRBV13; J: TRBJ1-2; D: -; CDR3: ASSSLPRQRPRGGYT
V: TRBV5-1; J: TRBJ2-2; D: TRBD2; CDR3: ASCATSGIPTGELF
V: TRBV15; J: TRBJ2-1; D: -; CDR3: ATSRLRDKHLNEQF
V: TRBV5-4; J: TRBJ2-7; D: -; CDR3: ASSSPGLLHWEQY